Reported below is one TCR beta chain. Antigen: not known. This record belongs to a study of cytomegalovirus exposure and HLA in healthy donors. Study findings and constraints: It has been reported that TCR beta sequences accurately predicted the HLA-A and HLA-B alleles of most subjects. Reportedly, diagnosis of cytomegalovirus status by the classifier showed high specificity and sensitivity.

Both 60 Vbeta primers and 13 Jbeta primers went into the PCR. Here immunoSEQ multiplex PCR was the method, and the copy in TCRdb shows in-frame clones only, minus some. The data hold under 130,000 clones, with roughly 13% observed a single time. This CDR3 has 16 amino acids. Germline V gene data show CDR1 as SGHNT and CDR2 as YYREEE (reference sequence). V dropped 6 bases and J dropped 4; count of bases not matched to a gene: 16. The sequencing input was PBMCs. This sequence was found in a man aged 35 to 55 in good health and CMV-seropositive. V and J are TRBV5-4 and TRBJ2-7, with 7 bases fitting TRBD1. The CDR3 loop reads CASTPGTGTASYEQYF. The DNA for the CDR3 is TGTGCCAGCACACCCGGAACCGGGACAGCCTCTTACGAGCAGTACTTC.